What follows describes a single TCR beta chain. Its target is unknown. Germline V gives CDR1 SGHDN, CDR2 FVKESK. The CDR3 length is 16 residues. Trimming cost V 0 bases and J 6 bases; bases outside gene matches: 8. The data were taken from a study of T cell responses to AZD1222 COVID-19 vaccine. Study outcomes and limitations: Spike was spanned by vaccine-associated CD4 TCRs, which were dominant at 160-218 and 743-854. Possibly, clonal diversity was underestimated; donors were largely white British and included more females.

Sequencing used immunoSEQ multiplex PCR; TCRdb keeps in-frame clones, though not all of them. The top ten clones hold approximately 7% of a sample with some 140,000 clones, 90% to 95% of them seen once. Second doses were pooled across both intervals (about 4 or about 12 weeks). Material: peripheral blood, obtained 28 days after the second AZD1222 dose. The chain combines TRBV14 with TRBJ2-7, with 10 positions matching TRBD1. This TCR derives from an adult who received the AZD1222 COVID-19 vaccine. The DNA of the CDR3 is TGTGCCAGCAGCCAAGATATACGGGACAGGGGAGGCGAGCAGTACTTC. This translates into CASSQDIRDRGGEQYF.